These T cell receptor beta chains were read from a single sample in a study of T cell responses to AZD1222 COVID-19 vaccine. Measured with immunoSEQ multiplex PCR; TCRdb has only the in-frame clones, and not every one. The sample lists about 150,000 clones, over 90% seen once, with 1.5% to 2% in the top ten. Sequenced here: peripheral blood, sampled on day 0 of AZD1222 vaccination. These receptors all come from an adult in good health. Both conserved end residues are part of each CDR3. D genes are given only for firm matches. The size field is filled for only some rows; it gives once, few, many or a size class.

TRBJ2-1 TRBV29-1 TRBD2 NA CSGLTSGSLYNEQFF TGCAGCGGACTAACTAGCGGGAGCTTGTACAATGAGCAGTTCTTC
TRBJ1-5 TRBV9 TRBD1 NA CASSVVATGMGNQPQHF TGTGCCAGCAGCGTAGTAGCGACAGGGATGGGCAATCAGCCCCAGCATTTT
TRBJ2-2 TRBV13 TRBD1 NA CASSTPGTVNTGELFF TGTGCCAGCAGCACCCCAGGGACAGTCAACACCGGGGAGCTGTTTTTT
TRBJ1-5 TRBV9 NA NA CASSPGYEPQHF TGTGCCAGCAGCCCGGGGTACGAGCCCCAGCATTTT
TRBJ1-4 TRBV25-1 NA NA CASSELLNYNEKLFF TGTGCCAGCAGTGAATTACTAAATTATAATGAAAAACTGTTTTTT
TRBJ1-4 TRBV6-1 NA NA CASSEEKLFF TGTGCCAGCAGTGAAGAAAAACTGTTTTTT
TRBJ1-4 TRBV5-1 TRBD1 once CASSLSGTGQVREKLFF TGCGCCAGCAGCTTGTCGGGGACAGGGCAGGTTCGGGAAAAACTGTTTTTT
TRBJ2-5 TRBV7-2 TRBD1 NA CASSPLDRQQYF TGTGCCAGCAGCCCGTTGGACAGGCAGCAGTACTTC
TRBJ1-1 TRBV9 NA NA CASSDDRMNTEAFF TGTGCCAGCAGCGACGACAGAATGAACACTGAAGCTTTCTTT
TRBJ1-2 TRBV4-3 NA NA CASSQLLETYGYTF TGCGCCAGCAGCCAATTGTTGGAGACCTATGGCTACACCTTC
TRBJ1-4 TRBV27 TRBD1 NA CASSLLWDSEKLFF TGTGCCAGCAGTTTATTGTGGGACAGTGAAAAACTGTTTTTT